This T cell receptor (beta chain) derives from a study of blood T cells in healthy people across ages. Study results and caveats: TCR beta diversity was tightly associated with the proportion of naive T cells.

Every donor provided roughly 10 milliliters of peripheral blood. A second PCR, run for about 7 to 11 cycles, used a sample-barcoded 5' primer plus a J-beta primer mix. Via MiXCR, TCRdb re-called the 5' RACE reads, giving one row per CDR3 protein. The sample lists hundreds of thousands of distinct CDR3 sequences; approximately 31% were seen once. The CDR3 extends over 14 amino acids. Germline CDR1 and CDR2: MNHEY and SVGEGT. Turning to this clonotype: Its target is unknown. Possible read error: a much larger clone is one base away.

The source is a woman older than 75 in good health. Specimen: blood. The V call is TRBV6-2 or TRBV6-3, the J call TRBJ1-2; weak D call: TRBD1 (6 bases). CDR3 protein: CASSYFRTDYDYTF. Written as DNA, the CDR3 is TGTGCCAGCAGTTACTTCCGGACAGACTATGACTACACCTTC.